Presented here are 32 T cell receptor beta chains from one specimen sequenced in a study of blood T cell repertoires in COVID-19. Profiling relied on immunoSEQ multiplex PCR, and the TCRdb table lists in-frame clones only, not all of them. The sample has about 270,000 clones, approximately 86% seen once. Material: peripheral blood. Receptor source: a man between 40 and 49 years old who had recovered from COVID-19.

The chain couples TRBV7-2 to TRBJ2-7; 8 nucleotides agree with TRBD2. CDR1 SGHTA and CDR2 FQGNSA come from the germline V gene. The CDR3 extends over 14 amino acids. The ends lost 5 bases at V and 7 bases at J; junction bases unmatched: 10. CDR3 loop: CASSPVAGGGEQYF. The CDR3 DNA is TGTGCCAGCAGCCCAGTGGCGGGGGGAGGGGAGCAGTACTTC.

This chain links TRBV7-2 with TRBJ2-7; TRBD2 matches 10 bases. Germline V gene sequence: CDR1 SGHTA, CDR2 FQGNSA. V lost 2 bases, J lost 0 bases, and 7 bases stayed unmatched. The CDR3 extends over 17 amino acids. CDR3 sequence: CASSLKISGGSSYEQYF. DNA of the CDR3: TGTGCCAGCAGCTTAAAGATTAGCGGGGGGAGCTCCTACGAGCAGTACTTC.

This sequence joins TRBV7-9 and TRBJ2-4, with D tentatively TRBD2 (6 bases). Germline V CDR1 and CDR2: SEHNR, FQNEAQ (reference sequence). The V end lost 3 bases, the J end lost 8 bases, and 14 bases lay between the germline ends. The CDR3 spans 14 residues. The CDR3 DNA is TGTGCCAGCAGCTTTCGGGGGTCGGAAGACATTCAGTACTTC. It is translated as CASSFRGSEDIQYF.

The J gene is TRBJ1-4, the V gene TRBV19, with TRBD1 identical over 7 bases. Germline CDR1 LNHDA, CDR2 SQIVND (reference sequence). V dropped 4 bases and J dropped 8; count of bases not matched to a gene: 19. The CDR3 spans 18 residues. This chain's CDR3 is CASSNYRDSRDVPEKLFF. The CDR3, as DNA: TGTGCCAGTAGTAACTACCGGGACAGTAGAGACGTACCCGAAAAACTGTTTTTT.

This clone was recorded once. V usage is TRBV4-3 and J usage is TRBJ2-1, with a tentative D call TRBD1 (6 bases). This CDR3 comprises 16 residues. From germline, CDR1 is LGHNA and CDR2 YSLEER. V was trimmed by 3 bases and J by 4 bases, leaving 16 bases between them. The CDR3 here is CASSHLTGQAYNEQFF. DNA of the CDR3: TGCGCCAGCAGCCACCTAACAGGGCAAGCATACAATGAGCAGTTCTTC.

The chain uses TRBV28 and TRBJ1-3; unclear D gene. The CDR3 length is 12 residues. Trimming cost V 2 bases and J 8 bases, with 7 bases left between them. Germline V lookup: CDR1 MDHEN, CDR2 SYDVKM. CDR3 coding DNA: TGTGCCAGCAGTTTACCGGCGGACACCATATATTTT. This sequence encodes CASSLPADTIYF.

CDR3 protein: CASSKGRGSTDTQYF. In DNA form, the CDR3 reads TGTGCCAGCAGCAAGGGGCGGGGGAGCACAGATACGCAGTATTTT. The J gene is TRBJ2-3, the V gene TRBV7-6; 7 nucleotides match TRBD2. The CDR3 has 15 residues. Per germline, CDR1 SGHVS and CDR2 FNYEAQ. J was trimmed by 0 bases and V by 5 bases; bases with no gene match: 5.

The count of this clone is one. The CDR3 DNA follows: TGTGCACTATCGGGGGTCTCCTACAATGAGCAGTTCTTC. Protein sequence: CALSGVSYNEQFF. J is TRBJ2-1 and V is TRBV2, with a tentative D call TRBD2 (6 bases). This CDR3 is 13 amino acids long. Germline CDR1 is SNHLY and CDR2 is FYNNEI.

The V call is TRBV5-4, the J call TRBJ2-3, with D perhaps matching TRBD2 (5 bases). Trimming stripped 4 bases from V and 1 base from J, with 13 bases between. The germline gives CDR1 SGHNT, CDR2 YYREEE (reference sequence). This CDR3 region has 15 residues. The CDR3 nucleotides read TGTGCCAGCAGCCTCCTTCGGGGTCGCACAGATACGCAGTATTTT. Residues: CASSLLRGRTDTQYF.

The chain combines TRBV7-6 with TRBJ2-2, with D tentatively TRBD1 (6 bases). Germline V CDR1 and CDR2: SGHVS, FNYEAQ. This CDR3 spans 14 amino acids. Trimming pared 5 bases from V and 0 bases from J, leaving 7 bases between. CDR3 DNA: TGTGCCAGCAGCAGGGGGACGAACACCGGGGAGCTGTTTTTT. Translating it yields CASSRGTNTGELFF.

The J gene is TRBJ2-7, the V gene TRBV4-1; 14 positions match TRBD2. V trimming: 1 base; J trimming: 7 bases; junction bases outside the gene matches: 6. The CDR3 runs 16 residues. Germline CDR1 and CDR2: MGHRA and YSYEKL. The CDR3 loop is CASSQGGTSGRFEQYF. In DNA form, the CDR3 reads TGCGCCAGCAGCCAAGGGGGGACTAGCGGGAGATTTGAGCAGTACTTC.

This chain joins TRBV14 and TRBJ2-3, with 10 bases aligning to TRBD1. The germline CDR1 and CDR2 sequences are SGHDN and FVKESK. The ends lost 4 bases at V and 2 bases at J; junction bases unmatched: 3. CDR3 length equals 15 residues. The CDR3 protein is CASSPGQGSTDTQYF. The CDR3, as DNA: TGTGCCAGCAGCCCGGGACAGGGGTCCACAGATACGCAGTATTTT.

The rearrangement joins TRBV7-9 to TRBJ1-2; TRBD1 matches 7 bases. Trimming cost V 5 bases and J 1 base; bases outside gene matches: 4. Germline V lookup: CDR1 SEHNR, CDR2 FQNEAQ (reference sequence). The CDR3 has 14 residues. DNA of the CDR3: TGTGCCAGCAGCCTCGGACAGGTTAACTATGGCTACACCTTC. This encodes CASSLGQVNYGYTF.

CDR3 bases: TGTGCCAGCAGCGGGGGGAGCGGCTACTACGAGCAGTACTTC. Translated, it gives CASSGGSGYYEQYF. The V call is TRBV21-1, the J call TRBJ2-7; TRBD2 is the table's D call, not checked against the DNA. TRBV21-1 is termed a pseudogene. This CDR3 has 14 amino acids.

This chain joins TRBV15 and TRBJ2-3; the D gene is possibly TRBD2 (5 bases). Trimming took off 2 bases at V and 6 bases at J, with 12 bases between the two ends. This CDR3 is built from 14 residues. Germline CDR1 and CDR2: LNHNV and YYDKDF (reference sequence). The CDR3 spells CATSRSLRGDTQYF. The CDR3 bases are TGTGCCACCAGCAGATCTTTGCGAGGGGATACGCAGTATTTT.

This rearrangement joins TRBV7-3 to TRBJ2-1; 8 bases fit TRBD2. The CDR3 extends over 15 amino acids. Germline lookup yields CDR1 SGHTA and CDR2 FQGTGA. V was pared by 4 bases and J by 3 bases, with 5 bases of the junction left unmatched. The CDR3 loop reads CASSSPGTSYNEQFF. CDR3 in DNA: TGTGCCAGCAGCTCTCCCGGGACTAGCTACAATGAGCAGTTCTTC.

This clone was seen just once. The rearrangement joins TRBV29-1 to TRBJ1-5; unclear D gene. CDR1 is SQVTM and CDR2 is ANQGSEA in the germline V gene. The germline V and J ends were trimmed by 6 bases and 4 bases, with 13 bases remaining between them. The CDR3 is made up of 13 amino acids. The CDR3 DNA reads as TGCAGCGTCCTAGCCGGGTCAAATCAGCCCCAGCATTTT. This codes for CSVLAGSNQPQHF.

V usage is TRBV7-9 and J usage is TRBJ1-4; D may be TRBD1 (5 bases). The germline V gene has CDR1 SEHNR and CDR2 FQNEAQ (reference sequence). This CDR3 spans 14 amino acids. Trimming removed 5 bases from V and 0 bases from J, with 7 bases in between. The CDR3 sequence is CASSPRATNEKLFF. In DNA, the CDR3 is TGTGCCAGCAGCCCCAGGGCAACTAATGAAAAACTGTTTTTT.

This clone was picked up one time. The chain joins TRBV5-8 to TRBJ1-4, with TRBD1 as a possible D gene (6 bases). V was shortened by 3 bases and J by 8 bases, with 14 bases between the two germline ends. The germline CDR1 and CDR2 sequences are SGHTS and YDEGEE. CDR3 size: 14 residues. In DNA, the CDR3 is TGTGCCAGCAGCTCGTTGGGGGCTAGGGAAAAACTGTTTTTT. Amino acid sequence: CASSSLGAREKLFF.

The J gene is TRBJ2-1, the V gene TRBV20-1; TRBD2 aligns across 7 bases. Germline V gene data show CDR1 as DFQATT and CDR2 as SNEGSKA (reference sequence). V was pared by 3 bases and J by 8 bases, with 10 bases of the junction left unmatched. The CDR3 is made up of 14 amino acids. CDR3 sequence: CSASAGGRGDEQFF. CDR3 nucleotide sequence: TGCAGTGCTAGTGCGGGCGGGAGAGGGGATGAGCAGTTCTTC.

This sequence joins TRBV5-5 and TRBJ2-1; weak D call: TRBD2 (7 bases). The germline V gene has CDR1 SGHKS and CDR2 YYEKEE (reference sequence). The CDR3 is 16 residues long. The V and J ends lost 0 bases and 2 bases respectively, with 12 bases between them. In DNA form, the CDR3 reads TGTGCCAGCAGCTTGGGGGCGGGGGCGCCCTACAATGAGCAGTTCTTC. Translated, it gives CASSLGAGAPYNEQFF.

In this sample, this clone turned up a few times. The rearrangement joins TRBV27 to TRBJ1-2; maybe TRBD1 (5 bases). Germline lookup yields CDR1 MNHEY and CDR2 SMNVEV (reference sequence). V was pared by 9 bases and J by 7 bases, with 27 bases between. This CDR3 is 16 amino acids long. CDR3 nucleotide sequence: TGTGCCAGTCCCCTCGGGACTTTGGGCGAAGTAGGTGGCTACACCTTC. It specifies CASPLGTLGEVGGYTF.

The chain combines TRBV7-8 with TRBJ1-4; D ambiguous. Trimming left V 1 base short and J 7 bases short, with 13 bases between. The CDR3 sequence is 15 residues long. Germline V gives CDR1 SGHVS, CDR2 FQNEAQ. The CDR3, as DNA: TGTGCCAGCAGCTTAGTGTGGGGAGAGAGTGAAAAACTGTTTTTT. Amino acid sequence: CASSLVWGESEKLFF.

A few counts support this clone. The CDR3 DNA sequence: TGTGCCAGCAGCTTTGACAGTCGCGAGCAGTACTTC. It encodes CASSFDSREQYF. The chain recombines TRBV7-6 with TRBJ2-7; possibly TRBD1 for D (5 bases). The CDR3 covers 12 residues. V was trimmed by 3 bases and J by 6 bases, leaving 9 bases between them. Germline CDR1 SGHVS, CDR2 FNYEAQ.

V usage is TRBV7-6 and J usage is TRBJ2-1, with TRBD2 as a possible D gene (5 bases). The length of the CDR3 is 16 residues. Trimming took off 6 bases at V and 7 bases at J, with 22 bases between the two ends. Germline CDR1 reads SGHVS; CDR2 reads FNYEAQ. The CDR3 DNA is TGTGCCAGCAGTACCAAGGGAGTAAGCTGGGAGAATGAGCAGTTCTTC. This sequence encodes CASSTKGVSWENEQFF.

The J gene is TRBJ2-5, the V gene TRBV2, with 7 bases fitting TRBD1. Germline CDR1 and CDR2: SNHLY and FYNNEI. This CDR3 has 14 residues. With V trimmed by 4 bases and J by 5 bases, 7 bases remained unmatched. CDR3 nucleotides: TGTGCCAGCAGTGCTGACAGGGTAGTGGAGACCCAGTACTTC. Its translation: CASSADRVVETQYF.

This chain connects TRBV11-2 to TRBJ1-1; tentatively, D is TRBD1 (5 bases). The CDR3 totals 16 residues. Germline V gene data show CDR1 as SGHAT and CDR2 as FQNNGV. V was clipped by 0 bases and J by 4 bases, with 15 bases between them. The CDR3: CASSLDWGVRATEAFF. CDR3 DNA: TGTGCCAGCAGCTTAGATTGGGGCGTCAGGGCCACTGAAGCTTTCTTT.

The rearrangement joins TRBV6-4 to TRBJ2-1; 7 nucleotides line up with TRBD2. Germline V lookup: CDR1 MRHNA, CDR2 SNTAGT. CDR3 length equals 14 residues. Trimming cost V 6 bases and J 5 bases; bases outside gene matches: 7. CDR3 sequence: CASRPSGKNNEQFF. The CDR3 DNA reads as TGTGCCAGCAGACCTAGCGGAAAAAACAATGAGCAGTTCTTC.

The chain uses TRBV19 and TRBJ2-7; 10 bases map to TRBD2. The germline CDR1 and CDR2 sequences are LNHDA and SQIVND (reference sequence). J was trimmed by 6 bases and V by 7 bases; bases with no gene match: 15. The CDR3 is 16 amino acids. For the CDR3, the DNA is TGTGCCAGTACCCCGACCGGGCTAGCGGGAGTCGGCGAGCAGTACTTC. Protein product: CASTPTGLAGVGEQYF.

This rearrangement joins TRBV18 to TRBJ1-2; D gene unclear. This CDR3 contains 16 residues. V was shortened by 3 bases and J by 0 bases, with 14 bases between the two germline ends. The germline V gene has CDR1 KGHSH and CDR2 LQKENI. CDR3 residues: CASSPGRGPSNYGYTF. CDR3 nucleotide sequence: TGTGCCAGCTCACCGGGCCGAGGGCCCTCTAACTATGGCTACACCTTC. The full variable domain, rest sourced from reference TRBV18 and TRBJ1-2, is NAGVMQNPRHLVRRRGQEARLRCSPMKGHSHVYWYRQLPEEGLKFMVYLQKENIIDESGMPKERFSAEFPKEGPSILRIQQVVRGDSAAYFCASSPGRGPSNYGYTFGSGTRLTVV.

This chain connects TRBV29-1 to TRBJ2-1; D might be TRBD2 (6 bases). Germline CDR1 reads SQVTM; CDR2 reads ANQGSEA. V lost 3 bases, J lost 0 bases, and 6 bases lay in between. The CDR3 contains 13 residues. CDR3 in amino acids: CSVEGLSYNEQFF. CDR3 nucleotides: TGCAGCGTTGAGGGACTCTCCTACAATGAGCAGTTCTTC.

The V call is TRBV5-1, the J call TRBJ2-1, with 12 bases identical to TRBD2. J was trimmed by 0 bases and V by 4 bases; bases with no gene match: 11. This CDR3 comprises 19 residues. Germline V CDR1 and CDR2: SGHRS, YFSETQ. As DNA, the CDR3 is TGCGCCAGCAGCCCTCCTGGCGCTAGCGGGAGGGCCTCCTACAATGAGCAGTTCTTC. Its translation is CASSPPGASGRASYNEQFF.